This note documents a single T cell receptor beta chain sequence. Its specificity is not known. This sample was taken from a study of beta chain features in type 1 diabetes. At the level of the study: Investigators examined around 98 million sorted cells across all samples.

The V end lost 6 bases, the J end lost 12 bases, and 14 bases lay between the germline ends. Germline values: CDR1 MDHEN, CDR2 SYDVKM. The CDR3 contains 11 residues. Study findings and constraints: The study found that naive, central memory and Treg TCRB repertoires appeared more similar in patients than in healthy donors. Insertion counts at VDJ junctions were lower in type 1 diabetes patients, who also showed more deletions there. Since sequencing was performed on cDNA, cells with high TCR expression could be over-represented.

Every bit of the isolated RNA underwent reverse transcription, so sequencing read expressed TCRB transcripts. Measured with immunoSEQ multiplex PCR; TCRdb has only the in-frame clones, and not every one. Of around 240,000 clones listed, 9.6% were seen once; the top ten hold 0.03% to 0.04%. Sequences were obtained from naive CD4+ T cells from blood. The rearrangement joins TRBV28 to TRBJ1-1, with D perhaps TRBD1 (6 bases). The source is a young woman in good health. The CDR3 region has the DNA TGTGCCAGCAGCAGTGACAGGTGGCCTTTCTTT. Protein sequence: CASSSDRWPFF.